This TCR beta chain stems from a study of CD8 T cells in Susac syndrome. With random hexamers, reverse transcription was performed on roughly 0.5 to 1 ug of RNA. The amplification used immunoSEQ multiplex PCR on TCR beta CDR3; it spanned 54 Vbeta and 13 Jbeta. Each CDR3 protein is one row after TCRdb ran MiXCR on the immunoSEQ multiplex PCR reads. Counted here are approximately 79,000 distinct CDR3 sequences, approximately 93% occurring once; the ten biggest clones make up around 0.45%. Sequencing of TCR beta, carried out with a high-throughput approach, was applied to CD8+ and CD4+ T cells from the blood. General study findings and limits: In total CD8+ repertoires, some 15 Susac-specific public clones were found, and in CD8+ TEMRA repertoires, about five were found.

About this clonotype itself: Its antigen is still unknown.

The source is a human donor with Susac syndrome. Input material: CD8+ T cells from PBMCs.

The CDR3 loop is CASSSTGQNYGYTF. Written as DNA, the CDR3 is TGCGCCAGCAGCTCCACGGGACAGAACTATGGCTACACCTTC. This chain uses TRBV5-1 with TRBJ1-2, with 7 bases lining up with TRBD1. With V trimmed by 3 bases and J by 2 bases, 4 bases remained unmatched. CDR1 and CDR2 (germline): SGHRS, YFSETQ. This CDR3 is 14 amino acids long.